Listed here are 11 T cell receptor beta chains from one sample, sequenced in a study of radiation and T cells in renal cell carcinoma. The time point denotes: baseline pretreatment blood. Treatment in this sample: 15 Gy SBRT to primary tumor, nephrectomy 4 weeks later. Data came from immunoSEQ multiplex PCR; TCRdb stores just in-frame clones and leaves some out. There are about 150,000 clones in the sample; more than 70% occur only once, and about 12% lies in the top ten. The input for sequencing was blood, taken from a patient whose treatment included radiotherapy and nephrectomy. The receptors come from a woman in her forties or fifties with renal cell carcinoma.

CDR3 DNA: TGTGCCAGTAGTCGCATGACGGGAATGAACACTGAAGCTTTCTTT. Residues: CASSRMTGMNTEAFF. V is TRBV19 and J is TRBJ1-1; D remains ambiguous. Germline V gives CDR1 LNHDA, CDR2 SQIVND (reference sequence). The CDR3 has 15 amino acids. V was shortened by 5 bases and J by 0 bases, with 13 bases between the two germline ends.

The chain recombines TRBV9 with TRBJ2-3, with a tentative D call TRBD2 (5 bases). The ends were cut back, 0 bases at V and 6 bases at J, with 11 bases in the middle. Looked up from germline, CDR1 is SGDLS and CDR2 is YYNGEE. The CDR3 has 14 amino acids. DNA for the CDR3: TGTGCCAGCAGCGTAGAGCCTAGCAGGGATACGCAGTATTTT. It is translated as CASSVEPSRDTQYF.

The chain combines TRBV6-5 with TRBJ2-7; 7 bases are a match to TRBD1. Per germline, CDR1 MNHEY and CDR2 SVGAGI. The CDR3 covers 15 residues. Germline trimming cut 4 bases from V and 4 bases from J; bases unmatched to any gene: 10. CDR3 nucleotides: TGTGCCAGCAGTTTCTCTCCGGGACAGAGATACGAGCAGTACTTC. Protein: CASSFSPGQRYEQYF.

This clone was observed a few times. The chain employs TRBV5-1 and TRBJ1-1; no clear D gene. There are 14 residues in the CDR3. The V and J ends lost 0 bases and 0 bases respectively, with 6 bases between them. CDR1 and CDR2 from the germline V gene are SGHRS and YFSETQ. The DNA for the CDR3 is TGCGCCAGCAGCTTGGCTACAGTGAACACTGAAGCTTTCTTT. Protein: CASSLATVNTEAFF.

The chain has TRBV9 and TRBJ1-2; no definite D call. CDR1 and CDR2 from the germline V gene are SGDLS and YYNGEE. Trimming cost V 0 bases and J 2 bases, with 8 bases left between them. The CDR3 has 14 residues. The CDR3 DNA follows: TGTGCCAGCAGCGTAGAGCCCTCAAACTATGGCTACACCTTC. It translates to CASSVEPSNYGYTF.

This clone has a single count. The genes are TRBV5-4 and TRBJ2-7; D is possibly TRBD1 or TRBD2 (5 bases each). There are 16 residues in the CDR3. CDR1 SGHNT and CDR2 YYREEE come from the germline V gene (reference sequence). Trimming pared 1 base from V and 7 bases from J, leaving 21 bases between. The CDR3 DNA reads TGTGCCAGCAGCTTGAAGGGCCAGGGAATGAGAGGGGAGCAGTACTTC. This sequence encodes CASSLKGQGMRGEQYF.

This clone occurred once. The V and J genes are TRBV7-2 and TRBJ2-3; 7 bases line up with TRBD1. The CDR3 runs 16 residues. Germline V gives CDR1 SGHTA, CDR2 FQGNSA. Trimming cost V 6 bases and J 6 bases; bases outside gene matches: 15. CDR3 bases: TGTGCCAGCAGGGATATCGACAGGGTTGGCAGGGATACGCAGTATTTT. Amino acids: CASRDIDRVGRDTQYF.

V and J are TRBV19 and TRBJ1-1; the match to TRBD1 covers 7 bases. The V gene's germline CDR1 is LNHDA and CDR2 SQIVND (reference sequence). This CDR3 comprises 17 residues. V lost 5 bases to trimming and J lost 0 bases; unmatched junction nucleotides: 12. The CDR3 reads CASSRNRGLSMNTEAFF. CDR3 DNA: TGTGCCAGTAGTCGGAACAGGGGTCTATCGATGAACACTGAAGCTTTCTTT.

The chain carries TRBV2 and TRBJ2-7; no definite D call. Between the trimmed V and J ends, which lost 7 bases and 2 bases, there was a span of 15 bases. This CDR3 comprises 14 residues. CDR1 SNHLY and CDR2 FYNNEI come from the germline V gene. The CDR3 is CASMPSSNAYEQYF. The CDR3 coding sequence is TGTGCCAGCATGCCGAGCAGCAATGCCTACGAGCAGTACTTC.

The chain joins TRBV6-5 to TRBJ1-2, with unresolved D. CDR3 length: 14 amino acids. The germline V and J ends were trimmed by 0 bases and 3 bases, with 8 bases remaining between them. Germline V lookup: CDR1 MNHEY, CDR2 SVGAGI. The CDR3 region is CASSYSWEDYGYTF. CDR3 coding DNA: TGTGCCAGCAGTTACTCGTGGGAGGACTATGGCTACACCTTC.

The chain combines TRBV27 with TRBJ1-1, with D perhaps matching TRBD1 (5 bases). CDR3 size: 14 residues. Germline V gene lookup returns CDR1 MNHEY and CDR2 SMNVEV (reference sequence). Trimming shortened V by 7 bases and J by 1 base, and 13 bases separated the two germline ends. The CDR3 sequence is CASTPIQGNTEAFF. Here the CDR3 DNA reads TGTGCCAGCACCCCAATTCAGGGGAACACTGAAGCTTTCTTT.